The text below deals with one T cell receptor (beta chain). The CDR3 is 19 residues long. Germline V lookup: CDR1 LGHNA, CDR2 YNFKEQ. Trimming at V came to 0 bases and at J to 4 bases, leaving 15 bases not matched to a gene. Sequencing was performed with immunoSEQ multiplex PCR; in TCRdb, only in-frame clones are kept and a portion is missing. The sample lists hundreds of thousands of clones, around 87% occurring once. This record comes from a study of Ad26.COV2.S vaccination and SARS-CoV-2 variants. Treatment noted: roughly 18 received Ad26.COV2.S at low or high dose, single or two shots; 5 received placebo; per-sample allocation not given. Material that was analyzed had been drawn on day 63 after the first vaccine or placebo injection. Expression of Wuhan-strain SARS-CoV-2 spike came from the Ad26 vector that formed the vaccine.

The sample here was peripheral blood, taken in a trial of Ad26.COV2.S vaccine versus placebo. J is TRBJ2-1 and V is TRBV4-2, with 7 bases fitting TRBD2. The receptor comes from a person between 18 and 65 years old who received the Ad26.COV2.S COVID-19 vaccine or a placebo. The CDR3 loop is CASSQDPLAAQPQYNEQFF. CDR3 DNA: TGTGCCAGCAGCCAAGACCCCCTAGCGGCTCAACCCCAATACAATGAGCAGTTCTTC.